The 10 T cell receptor delta chains presented below share a single source sample, sequenced in a study of gamma-delta chains in newborns, infants, children. TCRdb redid clone calling on the reads using CATT. The top ten hold roughly 22% of the sample, which has about 1,400 delta-chain clones, around 1.1% seen once. Source material: blood. The receptors originated from a child in good health.

This clone is deemed hyperexpanded (1% or more). The identical CDR3 is also encoded by other nucleotide sequences in the sample. Written as DNA, the CDR3 is TGTGCCTGTGACACTTGGGGGAGAACCGATAAACTCATCTTT. Translating it yields CACDTWGRTDKLIF. The chain joins TRDV2 to TRDJ1; 7 nucleotides agree with TRDD3. CDR3 size: 14 residues. Losses at the gene ends were 1 base for V and 2 bases for J; bases not matched to a gene: 3. Germline assignment: CDR1 GEAIGNYY and CDR2 EKD.

This clone is labeled as large. This chain uses TRDV2 with TRDJ2; 10 bases fit TRDD3. The CDR3 is made up of 14 amino acids. Germline CDR1 GEAIGNYY, CDR2 EKD. With V trimmed by 3 bases and J by 5 bases, 2 bases remained unmatched. CDR3 coding DNA: TGTGCCTGTGACGTACTGGGGGATACAGCACAACTCTTCTTT. Protein product: CACDVLGDTAQLFF.

Comments on this clone: TCRdb's protein for this DNA is that of a much larger clone and differs from the translation at residue 10, likely a read error; the protein shown is the DNA translation. The CDR3 DNA reads as TGTGCTCTTGGGGAAGTATCCTGGGGGGTACGCGTCATCTTT. It is translated as CALGEVSWGVRVIF. This chain joins TRDV1 and TRDJ1; TRDD3 matches 7 bases. The germline CDR1 and CDR2 sequences are TSWWSYY and QGS. After removal of 2 bases from V and 12 bases from J, the junction contained 12 bases not matched to a gene. The CDR3 totals 14 residues.

This clone counts as medium-sized. A read error is the likely source, as a far larger clone sits one nucleotide away. Distinct nucleotide sequences in the sample also encode this CDR3. CDR3 in DNA: TGTGCCTGTGACGGACTGGGGGATTTTGATAAGCTCATCTTT. Encoded protein: CACDGLGDFDKLIF. V and J are TRDV2 and TRDJ1; 10 bases match TRDD3. Per the germline V gene, CDR1 is GEAIGNYY and CDR2 is EKD. The CDR3 runs to 14 residues.

This clone was seen a few times. It is likely a read error: a sequence one base away is far more abundant. CDR3 sequence: CACDPLPARGYTNSNADKLIF. CDR3 DNA: TGTGCCTGTGACCCACTTCCCGCTAGGGGATATACCAACTCGAACGCCGATAAACTCATCTTT. The V and J genes are TRDV2 and TRDJ1; 7 nucleotides line up with TRDD3. V dropped 3 bases and J dropped 3; count of bases not matched to a gene: 27. The germline V gene encodes CDR1 GEAIGNYY and CDR2 EKD. CDR3 length equals 21 residues.

This clone is classed as large. Other DNA sequences from this sample encode an identical CDR3 as well. This chain joins TRDV2 and TRDJ3, with TRDD3 matching 8 bases. Germline lookup yields CDR1 GEAIGNYY and CDR2 EKD. The CDR3 has 17 residues. V dropped 0 bases and J dropped 5; count of bases not matched to a gene: 5. This CDR3 is CACDTVGDARDTRQMFF. DNA for the CDR3: TGTGCCTGTGACACCGTGGGGGATGCCAGGGACACCCGACAGATGTTTTTC.

As regards this clone: This DNA translates differently at residue 7 from the TCRdb protein, which is that of a much larger clone; a read error is likely, and the protein shown is the DNA's own translation. The chain joins TRDV2 to TRDJ1, with 8 bases aligning to TRDD3. Germline V gene data show CDR1 as GEAIGNYY and CDR2 as EKD. The CDR3 runs 20 residues. J lost 0 bases, V lost 2 bases, and 19 bases had no gene match. As DNA, the CDR3 is TGTGCCTGTGACATCCTGCCTTCCGAACCCATACTGGGGGACACCGATAAACTCATCTTT. Protein: CACDILPSEPILGDTDKLIF.

With regard to this clone: TCRdb shows a much larger clone's protein in place of this DNA's translation, and the two differ at residue 10, likely through a read error; the protein shown is translated from the DNA. The rearrangement links TRDV2 to TRDJ2; 12 positions match TRDD3. CDR1 GEAIGNYY and CDR2 EKD come from the germline V gene. V shed 3 bases, J shed 9 bases, and the junction held 4 bases outside the gene matches. This CDR3 comprises 14 residues. The CDR3 nucleotides are TGTGCCTGTGACGTACTGGGGGATACAACACAACTCTTCTTT. This translates into CACDVLGDTTQLFF.

Turning to this clone: A far larger clone is one nucleotide away, so this likely arose from a read error. Other nucleotide sequences from this sample produce the same CDR3. The V and J genes are TRDV2 and TRDJ1, with 13 bases lining up with TRDD3. Germline V lookup: CDR1 GEAIGNYY, CDR2 EKD. The length of the CDR3 is 29 residues. CDR3 residues: CACDTVNSGQTYRGLLGDTTLGGTDKLIF. In DNA, the CDR3 is TGTGCCTGTGACACTGTCAACTCCGGGCAAACCTACCGTGGGTTACTGGGGGATACGACCCTGGGTGGCACCGATAAGCTCATCTTT.

This clone occurred a few times. This sequence is one base from a far larger clone and is likely a read error. Different DNA sequences within this sample yield the same CDR3. The chain links TRDV2 to TRDJ1, with TRDD2 matching 8 bases. Unmatched junction bases numbered 31, after V lost 2 bases and J lost 3 bases. The CDR3 is 23 amino acids. Germline loops: CDR1 GEAIGNYY, CDR2 EKD. The CDR3 nucleotides are TGTGCCTGTGACATCTTGTCTTCCTACGAAGTGGAGGACACTAGGGGGGCAGCCGATAAACTCATCTTT. Amino acids: CACDILSSYEVEDTRGAADKLIF.